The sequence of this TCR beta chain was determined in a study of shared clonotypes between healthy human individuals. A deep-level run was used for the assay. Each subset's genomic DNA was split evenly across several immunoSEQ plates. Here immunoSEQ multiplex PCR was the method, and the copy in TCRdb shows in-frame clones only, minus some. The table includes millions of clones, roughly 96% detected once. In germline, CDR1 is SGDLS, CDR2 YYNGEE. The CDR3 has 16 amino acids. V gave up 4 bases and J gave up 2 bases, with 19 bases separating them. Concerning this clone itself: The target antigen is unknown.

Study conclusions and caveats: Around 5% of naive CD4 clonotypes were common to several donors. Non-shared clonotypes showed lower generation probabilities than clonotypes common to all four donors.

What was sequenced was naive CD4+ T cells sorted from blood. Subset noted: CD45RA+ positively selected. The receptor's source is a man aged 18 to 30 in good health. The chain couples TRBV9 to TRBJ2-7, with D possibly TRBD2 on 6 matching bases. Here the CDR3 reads CASSPGVGNPPYEQYF. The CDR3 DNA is TGTGCCAGCAGCCCGGGGGTGGGAAATCCCCCCTACGAGCAGTACTTC.